This T cell receptor beta chain is from a study of identical twins. This clonotype came up a few times. This CDR3 has 15 residues. Germline-derived CDR1 and CDR2 are DFQATT and SNEGSKA (reference sequence). V dropped 0 bases and J dropped 0 bases, with 10 bases sitting between them. TCRdb passed the 5' RACE reads through MiXCR, listing each CDR3 protein once. The data show some 790,000 distinct CDR3 sequences, with roughly 18% seen just once and about 12% held by the top ten. The same data also contributed to another study, on T cells expressing NK-cell markers.

Sequences were obtained from PBMCs. This rearrangement joins TRBV20-1 to TRBJ2-3; no clear D gene. This clonotype was obtained from a woman aged 18-30 years in good health. CDR3: CSAREDHPSTDTQYF. CDR3 bases: TGCAGTGCTAGAGAGGACCATCCTAGCACAGATACGCAGTATTTT.